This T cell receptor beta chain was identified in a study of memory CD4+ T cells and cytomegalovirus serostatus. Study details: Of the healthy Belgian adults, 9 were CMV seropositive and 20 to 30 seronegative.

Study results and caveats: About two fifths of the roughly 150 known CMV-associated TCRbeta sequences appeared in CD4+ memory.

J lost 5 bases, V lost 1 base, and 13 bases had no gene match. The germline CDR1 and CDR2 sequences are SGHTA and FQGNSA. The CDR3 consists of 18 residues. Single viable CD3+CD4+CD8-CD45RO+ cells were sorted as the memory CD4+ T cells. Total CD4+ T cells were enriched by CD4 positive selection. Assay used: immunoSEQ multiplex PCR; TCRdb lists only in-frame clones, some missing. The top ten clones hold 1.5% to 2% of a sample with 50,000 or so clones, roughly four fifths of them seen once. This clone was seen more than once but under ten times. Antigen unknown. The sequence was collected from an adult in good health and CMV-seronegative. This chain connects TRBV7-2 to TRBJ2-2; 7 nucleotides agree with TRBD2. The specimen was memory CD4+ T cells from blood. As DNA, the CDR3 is TGTGCCAGCAGCTTAGGTTCGGGGCTAGCGGCGGGGACCGGGGAGCTGTTTTTT. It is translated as CASSLGSGLAAGTGELFF.